Below are 22 T cell receptor beta chains sequenced from a single sample in a study of cytomegalovirus exposure and HLA in healthy donors. PCR employed 60 Vbeta and 13 Jbeta primers. Only in-frame clones appear in the TCRdb table, and some are missing; sequencing was by immunoSEQ multiplex PCR. The sample totals fewer than 95,000 clones. Sequencing used PBMCs. The source is a woman aged 40 to 50 in good health and CMV-seropositive.

This chain joins TRBV7-9 and TRBJ2-5; D unclear. Per germline, CDR1 SEHNR and CDR2 FQNEAQ (reference sequence). This CDR3 comprises 15 residues. The V end lost 4 bases, the J end lost 2 bases, and 14 bases lay between the germline ends. The CDR3 loop is CASSSKREVQETQYF. CDR3 in DNA: TGTGCCAGCAGCTCGAAGAGAGAAGTACAAGAGACCCAGTACTTC.

The V gene is TRBV7-9, the J gene TRBJ2-7; 8 bases fit TRBD2. The CDR3 loop spans 14 amino acids. The trim removed 4 bases at V and 3 bases at J, leaving 5 bases unmatched. CDR1 is SEHNR and CDR2 is FQNEAQ in the germline V gene (reference sequence). The CDR3, as DNA: TGTGCCAGCAGCTCCAGCGGGAGAATCTACGAGCAGTACTTC. Protein: CASSSSGRIYEQYF.

The gene calls are TRBV6-5 and TRBJ2-4; 9 bases map to TRBD1. The CDR3 has 15 residues. Trimming removed 5 bases from V and 7 bases from J; junction bases left unmatched: 9. Looked up from germline, CDR1 is MNHEY and CDR2 is SVGAGI. CDR3: CASSDYTGGLNIQYF. Here the CDR3 DNA reads TGTGCCAGCAGTGACTATACAGGGGGCCTCAACATTCAGTACTTC.

This chain connects TRBV6-5 to TRBJ2-7; 10 bases fit TRBD2. Germline V gene lookup returns CDR1 MNHEY and CDR2 SVGAGI. V was pared by 0 bases and J by 2 bases, with 4 bases of the junction left unmatched. The CDR3 length is 16 residues. The CDR3 coding sequence is TGTGCCAGCAGTTACTCCCACCTAGCGGGGGCCTACGAGCAGTACTTC. It codes for CASSYSHLAGAYEQYF.

The chain combines TRBV30 with TRBJ2-4; 7 bases map to TRBD1. The CDR3 runs 14 residues. V was clipped by 0 bases and J by 7 bases; unmatched bases: 6. Germline CDR1 reads GTSNPN; CDR2 reads SVGIG (reference sequence). In DNA form, the CDR3 reads TGTGCCTGGAGTGTAACGACAGGGCTTAACATTCAGTACTTC. It encodes CAWSVTTGLNIQYF.

This chain joins TRBV5-4 and TRBJ2-1, with D possibly TRBD2 on 7 matching bases. V was clipped by 5 bases and J by 7 bases, with 28 bases between them. The CDR3 totals 18 residues. Germline-derived CDR1 and CDR2 are SGHNT and YYREEE (reference sequence). The CDR3 here is CASRPRGGRREFFNEQFF. The CDR3 DNA reads as TGTGCCAGCAGGCCGAGGGGGGGACGGCGGGAGTTTTTTAATGAGCAGTTCTTC.

The chain employs TRBV15 and TRBJ2-2, with D possibly matching TRBD2 (7 bases). The CDR3 totals 19 residues. In germline, CDR1 is LNHNV, CDR2 YYDKDF (reference sequence). The V end was cut by 0 bases, the J end by 3 bases, with 20 bases between. CDR3 nucleotide sequence: TGTGCCACCAGCAGAGATAAAGCGGGACAAAGCCGGGACACCGGGGAGCTGTTTTTT. Protein: CATSRDKAGQSRDTGELFF.

This chain links TRBV28 with TRBJ2-7, with 8 bases that match TRBD1. Germline V gene sequence: CDR1 MDHEN, CDR2 SYDVKM. The CDR3 contains 12 residues. The V and J ends lost 3 bases and 11 bases, in that order; junction bases with no gene match: 6. CDR3 sequence: CASSFSQGAEYF. CDR3 coding DNA: TGTGCCAGCAGTTTTTCCCAGGGGGCAGAGTACTTC.

J is TRBJ2-5 and V is TRBV9; 7 bases map to TRBD1. After removal of 0 bases from V and 5 bases from J, the junction contained 7 bases not matched to a gene. The CDR3 runs to 15 residues. Germline V gene lookup returns CDR1 SGDLS and CDR2 YYNGEE. CDR3 bases: TGTGCCAGCAGCGTAGGTCCGGACAGGCTTGAGACCCAGTACTTC. Residues: CASSVGPDRLETQYF.

The rearrangement links TRBV14 to TRBJ2-1, with D maybe TRBD2 (7 bases). CDR1 SGHDN and CDR2 FVKESK come from the germline V gene. V lost 1 base and J lost 8, with 12 bases in between. The CDR3 loop spans 14 amino acids. The DNA of the CDR3 is TGTGCCAGCAGCCAAGGGGGGGCGGGAGATGAGCAGTTCTTC. Its protein is CASSQGGAGDEQFF.

The chain is built from TRBV2 and TRBJ1-5; D possibly corresponds to TRBD1 (6 bases). This CDR3 is built from 14 residues. The V gene lost 1 base and the J gene lost 3 bases, with 7 bases spanning the gap. Germline V gives CDR1 SNHLY, CDR2 FYNNEI. For the CDR3, the DNA is TGTGCCAGCAGTGAAGGGGACACCAATCAGCCCCAGCATTTT. It is translated as CASSEGDTNQPQHF.

CDR3 in amino acids: CASSPGSTDTQYF. For the CDR3, the DNA is TGTGCCAGCTCCCCGGGTAGCACAGATACGCAGTATTTT. This sequence joins TRBV18 and TRBJ2-3, with D uncertain. V lost 6 bases and J 0 bases, leaving 7 bases between the germline ends. CDR1 KGHSH and CDR2 LQKENI come from the germline V gene. The CDR3 covers 13 residues.

This chain joins TRBV11-2 and TRBJ2-5, with D hard to call. The DNA end favors TRBJ2-7, so the J call may be wrong. Germline lookup yields CDR1 SGHAT and CDR2 FQNNGV. The CDR3 has 13 residues. The CDR3 region is CASSLEFNYEQYF. DNA of the CDR3: TGTGCCAGCAGCTTAGAGTTTAACTACGAGCAGTACTTC.

The chain combines TRBV20-1 with TRBJ2-1; D may be TRBD1 (5 bases). Looked up from germline, CDR1 is DFQATT and CDR2 is SNEGSKA (reference sequence). CDR3 length equals 11 residues. Trimming took 5 bases from V and 4 from J, leaving 6 bases between them. CDR3 DNA sequence: TGCAGTGCTTCAGGGTACAATGAGCAGTTCTTC. Protein product: CSASGYNEQFF.

The chain employs TRBV7-2 and TRBJ2-7, with 11 bases aligning to TRBD1. Germline CDR1 SGHTA, CDR2 FQGNSA. There are 14 residues in the CDR3. J was trimmed by 5 bases and V by 5 bases; bases with no gene match: 5. The CDR3 DNA follows: TGTGCCAGCAGCAGGACAGGGGGCACGCACGAGCAGTACTTC. Residues: CASSRTGGTHEQYF.

This chain links TRBV7-2 with TRBJ1-5; 8 bases map to TRBD1. V lost 1 base and J lost 4; bases outside the gene matches: 3. Germline V gene sequence: CDR1 SGHTA, CDR2 FQGNSA. This CDR3 region has 15 residues. The CDR3 loop reads CASSLERTGNQPQHF. The CDR3 DNA is TGTGCCAGCAGCTTAGAAAGGACAGGGAATCAGCCCCAGCATTTT.

The chain joins TRBV9 to TRBJ2-3, with 7 bases that match TRBD2. V shed 2 bases and J 0 bases; nucleotides not matched to a gene: 3. Germline values: CDR1 SGDLS, CDR2 YYNGEE. The CDR3 runs to 15 residues. CDR3 bases: TGTGCCAGCAGCGTGGGAGGGATAAGCACAGATACGCAGTATTTT. It is translated as CASSVGGISTDTQYF. The full variable domain, in which reference TRBV9 and TRBJ2-3 provide the parts outside the CDR3, is DSGVTQTPKHLITATGQRVTLRCSPRSGDLSVYWYQQSLDQGLQFLIQYYNGEERAKGNILERFSAQQFPDLHSELNLSSLELGDSALYFCASSVGGISTDTQYFGPGTRLTVL.

This rearrangement joins TRBV15 to TRBJ2-7, with D possibly matching TRBD1 (5 bases). Germline-derived CDR1 and CDR2 are LNHNV and YYDKDF (reference sequence). The V end was cut by 8 bases, the J end by 3 bases, with 14 bases between. There are 13 residues in the CDR3. CDR3 protein: CATGRQSFYEQYF. CDR3 bases: TGTGCCACCGGAAGACAGAGCTTCTACGAGCAGTACTTC.

The CDR3 reads CATQGQDTDTQYF. The CDR3 bases are TGCGCCACGCAGGGGCAGGACACAGATACGCAGTATTTT. The chain has TRBV5-1 and TRBJ2-3, with a tentative D call TRBD1 (6 bases). This CDR3 spans 13 amino acids. Germline CDR1 reads SGHRS; CDR2 reads YFSETQ. The V end was cut by 9 bases, the J end by 2 bases, with 13 bases between.

The V call is TRBV19, the J call TRBJ1-4; 9 bases line up with TRBD1. Germline CDR1 is LNHDA and CDR2 is SQIVND (reference sequence). This CDR3 has 16 residues. V dropped 4 bases and J dropped 6; count of bases not matched to a gene: 9. CDR3 sequence: CASSNQPGQGHEKLFF. The CDR3 region has the DNA TGTGCCAGTAGTAATCAACCGGGACAGGGCCATGAAAAACTGTTTTTT.

V gene TRBV18 combines with J gene TRBJ2-2; TRBD1 matches at 7 bases. The V gene end was trimmed by 4 bases and the J gene end by 6 bases; junction bases not matched to a gene: 11. The V gene's germline CDR1 is KGHSH and CDR2 LQKENI. This CDR3 is 16 amino acids long. CDR3 sequence (DNA): TGTGCCAGCTCACGCCAGGGGGTTGCGTCGTCCGGGGAGCTGTTTTTT. The encoded protein is CASSRQGVASSGELFF.

V is TRBV6-6 and J is TRBJ2-5, with D uncertain. V was trimmed by 0 bases and J by 5 bases, leaving 7 bases between them. Looked up from germline, CDR1 is MNHNY and CDR2 is SVGAGI (reference sequence). The CDR3 extends over 13 amino acids. DNA of the CDR3: TGTGCCAGCAGTTACTCCTCTCCGGAGACCCAGTACTTC. It encodes CASSYSSPETQYF.